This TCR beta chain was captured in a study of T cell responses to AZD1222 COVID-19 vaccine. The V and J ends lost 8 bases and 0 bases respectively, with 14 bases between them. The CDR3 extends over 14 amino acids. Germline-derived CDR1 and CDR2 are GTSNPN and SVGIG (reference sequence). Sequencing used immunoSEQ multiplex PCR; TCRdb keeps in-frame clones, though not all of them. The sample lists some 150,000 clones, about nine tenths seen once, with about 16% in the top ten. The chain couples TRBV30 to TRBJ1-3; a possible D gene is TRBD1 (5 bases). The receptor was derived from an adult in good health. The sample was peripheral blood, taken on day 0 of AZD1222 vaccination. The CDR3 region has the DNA TGTGCCGGAAGCCAGGGAAGCTCTGGAAACACCATATATTTT. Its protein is CAGSQGSSGNTIYF.